The rows below give T cell receptor beta chains drawn from one sample of a study of blood T cell repertoires in COVID-19. Only in-frame clones appear in the TCRdb table, and some are missing; sequencing was by immunoSEQ multiplex PCR. The sample lists approximately 500,000 clones, about 89% occurring once. What was sequenced was peripheral blood. The receptors were gathered from a woman aged 50 to 60 with COVID-19, enrolled during active disease. Each CDR3 is given with its conserved first and last residue. D genes are given only for firm matches. Size is stated for part of the rows, as once, few or many counts, or as a class when the clone is expanded.

DNA: TGTGCCAGCTCACCTTCAGGACAGTACGACGAGCAGTACTTC
CDR3: CASSPSGQYDEQYF
D: NA
V: TRBV18
J: TRBJ2-7
size: once

DNA: TGTGCCGGAGGAGAGATGAGGCAGTTCTTC
CDR3: CAGGEMRQFF
D: NA
V: TRBV2
J: TRBJ2-1
size: NA

DNA: TGCAGCTGGCGGACAGGGAGGAACACTGAAGCTTTCTTT
CDR3: CSWRTGRNTEAFF
D: TRBD1
V: TRBV29-1
J: TRBJ1-1
size: NA

DNA: TGTGCCACCCTGGACAGGGGGCAAAACACCATATATTTT
CDR3: CATLDRGQNTIYF
D: TRBD1
V: TRBV18
J: TRBJ1-3
size: NA

DNA: TGTGCCAGTAGTATATCAGCGGGGGCCTACAATGAGCAGTTCTTC
CDR3: CASSISAGAYNEQFF
D: TRBD2
V: TRBV19
J: TRBJ2-1
size: NA

DNA: TGCGCCAGCGGCCCTTCGGACTGGGGGAACACCGGGGAGCTGTTTTTT
CDR3: CASGPSDWGNTGELFF
D: NA
V: TRBV5-1
J: TRBJ2-2
size: NA

DNA: TGTGCCAGTAGTCTTTCCTGGGGTGGGGGCGCAGATACGCAGTATTTT
CDR3: CASSLSWGGGADTQYF
D: NA
V: TRBV19
J: TRBJ2-3
size: NA

DNA: TGTGCCAGCACCTGGACAGGCCTGGGAGAGCAGTACTTC
CDR3: CASTWTGLGEQYF
D: TRBD1
V: TRBV6-5
J: TRBJ2-7
size: NA

DNA: TGTGCCTGGAATCGCGGGGGATCACCCCTCCACTTT
CDR3: CAWNRGGSPLHF
D: NA
V: TRBV30
J: TRBJ1-6
size: few

DNA: TGTGCCGGGCGACGCCGGGAGGACACTGAAGCTTTCTTT
CDR3: CAGRRREDTEAFF
D: NA
V: TRBV10-3
J: TRBJ1-1
size: NA

DNA: TGTGCCTGGAGTCGAGTCGAGGGCTACGAGCAGTACTTC
CDR3: CAWSRVEGYEQYF
D: NA
V: TRBV30
J: TRBJ2-7
size: NA

DNA: TGTGCCAGCCTTTGGGACAGAGGCTATGGCTACACCTTC
CDR3: CASLWDRGYGYTF
D: TRBD1
V: TRBV28
J: TRBJ1-2
size: NA

DNA: TGTGCCAGCAGCTCCTGGCGGGGGGGCCGAGATACGCAGTATTTT
CDR3: CASSSWRGGRDTQYF
D: TRBD2
V: TRBV11-2
J: TRBJ2-3
size: NA

DNA: TGCGCCAGCAGGTGGACAGGTTCGGGCTCCCCCTCCGAGCAGTACTTC
CDR3: CASRWTGSGSPSEQYF
D: TRBD1
V: TRBV5-1
J: TRBJ2-7
size: NA

DNA: TGTGCCAGCAGCTTCTCGACAGGGAACTATGGCTACACCTTC
CDR3: CASSFSTGNYGYTF
D: TRBD1
V: TRBV11-2
J: TRBJ1-2
size: NA

DNA: TGTGCCAGCAGCCGCAGACTTGGAGACCCCGGCGGGAGGGAGGGCTACACCTTC
CDR3: CASSRRLGDPGGREGYTF
D: NA
V: TRBV4-2
J: TRBJ1-2
size: NA

DNA: TGCAGCGTTGGATCCGCCGGGGGTACAGATACGCAGTATTTT
CDR3: CSVGSAGGTDTQYF
D: NA
V: TRBV29-1
J: TRBJ2-3
size: NA

DNA: TGTGCCAGCAGCTTTGCCTCCTCACTGTCCTACAATGAGCAGTTCTTC
CDR3: CASSFASSLSYNEQFF
D: NA
V: TRBV5-6
J: TRBJ2-1
size: NA

DNA: TGCGCCAGCAGCCCATCGGACAGGGTAGGCCAGCCCCAGCATTTT
CDR3: CASSPSDRVGQPQHF
D: TRBD1
V: TRBV5-1
J: TRBJ1-5
size: NA

DNA: TGTGCCACCAGTGACCGCAGGGATTCGAACACCGGGGAGCTGTTTTTT
CDR3: CATSDRRDSNTGELFF
D: NA
V: TRBV24-1
J: TRBJ2-2
size: NA

DNA: TGCGCCAGCAGCCAAAACAGGGTGGCTACTAGCACAGATACGCAGTATTTT
CDR3: CASSQNRVATSTDTQYF
D: NA
V: TRBV4-1
J: TRBJ2-3
size: NA

DNA: TGTGCCTGGAGTGTCCAGGGCTATGGCTACACCTTC
CDR3: CAWSVQGYGYTF
D: NA
V: TRBV30
J: TRBJ1-2
size: NA

DNA: TGCGCCAGCAGGGAGCTAAGGGGTCAGCCCCAGCATTTT
CDR3: CASRELRGQPQHF
D: NA
V: TRBV10-2
J: TRBJ1-5
size: NA

DNA: TGCGCCAGCAGCTTGGTAGGGGTGGCTGGCACAGATACGCAGTATTTT
CDR3: CASSLVGVAGTDTQYF
D: NA
V: TRBV5-1
J: TRBJ2-3
size: NA

DNA: TGTGCCAGCAGCTTCGGGACAGTGAACACTGAAGCTTTCTTT
CDR3: CASSFGTVNTEAFF
D: TRBD1
V: TRBV13
J: TRBJ1-1
size: NA

DNA: TGTGCCTGGAAATTGGGGAGCGAGCAGTACTTC
CDR3: CAWKLGSEQYF
D: NA
V: TRBV30
J: TRBJ2-7
size: NA

DNA: TGTGCCATCAGTGGAAAACTCACCGGGGACGAGCAGTACTTC
CDR3: CAISGKLTGDEQYF
D: NA
V: TRBV10-3
J: TRBJ2-7
size: NA

DNA: TGTGCCAGCACCCCCTCTTGGTATCGGGGGGGGAGCTCCTACGAGCAGTACTTC
CDR3: CASTPSWYRGGSSYEQYF
D: TRBD2
V: TRBV7-6
J: TRBJ2-7
size: NA

DNA: TGTGCCAGCAGCATGACAGGGCACACCGGGGAGCTGTTTTTT
CDR3: CASSMTGHTGELFF
D: TRBD1
V: TRBV4-2
J: TRBJ2-2
size: NA

DNA: TGTGCCAGCAGCCAAGGGGCGTTTGACTACACCTTC
CDR3: CASSQGAFDYTF
D: NA
V: TRBV3-1/TRBV3-2
J: TRBJ1-2
size: once

DNA: TGCGCCAGCAGCTTGTCGACAGGGGGAGCTTTCTTT
CDR3: CASSLSTGGAFF
D: TRBD1
V: TRBV5-1
J: TRBJ1-1
size: few

DNA: TGTGCCAGCAGTTACACAGGGGTCCAGGAGAATAACTATGGCTACACCTTC
CDR3: CASSYTGVQENNYGYTF
D: TRBD1
V: TRBV28
J: TRBJ1-2
size: NA

DNA: TGTGCCAGCAGCCCTACTCAGAACACTGAAGCTTTCTTT
CDR3: CASSPTQNTEAFF
D: NA
V: TRBV5-8
J: TRBJ1-1
size: few

DNA: TGTGCCAGCCCGGGGGCAGGGGGCGCAGGGACTGAAGCTTTCTTT
CDR3: CASPGAGGAGTEAFF
D: TRBD1
V: TRBV28
J: TRBJ1-1
size: NA

DNA: TGCAGCGTGGGCCTAGCGGGGGGGGAGACCACCCAGTACTTC
CDR3: CSVGLAGGETTQYF
D: TRBD2
V: TRBV29-1
J: TRBJ2-5
size: NA

DNA: TGTGCCAGCATGGGGGGGAGGGATACGCAGTATTTT
CDR3: CASMGGRDTQYF
D: TRBD2
V: TRBV27
J: TRBJ2-3
size: few

DNA: TGCGCCAGCAGCTTGGTGACAGGGGAGAAAAACACTGAAGCTTTCTTT
CDR3: CASSLVTGEKNTEAFF
D: TRBD1
V: TRBV5-1
J: TRBJ1-1
size: NA

DNA: TGTGCCGTAGGGGGGGCCGGGGAGCTGTTTTTT
CDR3: CAVGGAGELFF
D: NA
V: TRBV30
J: TRBJ2-2
size: once

DNA: TGTGCCAGCAGCCGGACAGGGGACTATGGCTACACCTTC
CDR3: CASSRTGDYGYTF
D: TRBD1
V: TRBV6-6
J: TRBJ1-2
size: NA

DNA: TGCGCCAGCAGCCAGGGCAGGGGGAATTCACCCCTCCACTTT
CDR3: CASSQGRGNSPLHF
D: TRBD1
V: TRBV10-2
J: TRBJ1-6
size: NA

DNA: TGCGCCAGCAGTGAACGGTCTCGTGGCACTGAAGCTTTCTTT
CDR3: CASSERSRGTEAFF
D: NA
V: TRBV10-1
J: TRBJ1-1
size: NA

DNA: TGTGCCTGGAGTCCGGGAAGGACGGGGAATTTTGGGGGCTACACCTTC
CDR3: CAWSPGRTGNFGGYTF
D: NA
V: TRBV30
J: TRBJ1-2
size: NA

DNA: TGTGCCAGCAGCCCTCGGACAGGGAGTAACGAGCAGTACTTC
CDR3: CASSPRTGSNEQYF
D: TRBD1
V: TRBV5-4
J: TRBJ2-7
size: NA

DNA: TGTGCCAGCAGTGAGGCGGGGATTGGTGGCTACACCTTC
CDR3: CASSEAGIGGYTF
D: NA
V: TRBV6-1
J: TRBJ1-2
size: NA

DNA: TGTGCCAGCAGCCGGACACAGGGGAACACTGAAGCTTTCTTT
CDR3: CASSRTQGNTEAFF
D: NA
V: TRBV5-4
J: TRBJ1-1
size: NA

DNA: TGTGCCAGCGGGACACTTTCAACTAATGAAAAACTGTTTTTT
CDR3: CASGTLSTNEKLFF
D: NA
V: TRBV6-5
J: TRBJ1-4
size: NA

DNA: TGTGCCAGCACACCGGGACTAGCGTGGGATACGCAGTATTTT
CDR3: CASTPGLAWDTQYF
D: TRBD2
V: TRBV6-5
J: TRBJ2-3
size: NA

DNA: TGTGCCAGCAGCGTAGATGGATGGGCTTACGAGCAGTACTTC
CDR3: CASSVDGWAYEQYF
D: NA
V: TRBV9
J: TRBJ2-7
size: NA

DNA: TGTGCCACCTTGGCCGGGGTGGCGGCCGGGGAGCTGTTTTTT
CDR3: CATLAGVAAGELFF
D: NA
V: TRBV2
J: TRBJ2-2
size: NA

DNA: TGTGCCAGCAGCTTAGAGGTCATGGGGAGCAACTATGGCTACACCTTC
CDR3: CASSLEVMGSNYGYTF
D: NA
V: TRBV7-9
J: TRBJ1-2
size: once

DNA: TGTGCCAGCAGCTTTTTAGGACAGGGGAAACTGTTTTTT
CDR3: CASSFLGQGKLFF
D: TRBD1
V: TRBV7-9
J: TRBJ1-4
size: NA

DNA: TGTGCCAGCAGTGACCGAGGACAGGCGGGTGGAAACACCATATATTTT
CDR3: CASSDRGQAGGNTIYF
D: TRBD1
V: TRBV6-1
J: TRBJ1-3
size: NA

DNA: TGTGCCACCAATTCCGGGACAGGGGGCTTTGGCTACACCTTC
CDR3: CATNSGTGGFGYTF
D: TRBD1
V: TRBV24-1
J: TRBJ1-2
size: NA

DNA: TGTGCCACCAGGGACAGTGGTAATTCACCCCTCCACTTT
CDR3: CATRDSGNSPLHF
D: NA
V: TRBV24-1
J: TRBJ1-6
size: NA

DNA: TGTGCCAGCATGGACAGGTGGTCCACTGAAGCTTTCTTT
CDR3: CASMDRWSTEAFF
D: TRBD1
V: TRBV6-6
J: TRBJ1-1
size: NA

DNA: TGTGCCAGCAGCTTAGAGGGAGTGGGCACAGATACGCAGTATTTT
CDR3: CASSLEGVGTDTQYF
D: NA
V: TRBV7-9
J: TRBJ2-3
size: NA

DNA: TGTGCCAGCAGCACCCGGACAGGGCAAGGCAACGAGCAGTACTTC
CDR3: CASSTRTGQGNEQYF
D: TRBD1
V: TRBV7-6
J: TRBJ2-7
size: NA

DNA: TGTGCCAGCAGCGCTAGACAGGGGGATCACGGGGAGCTGTTTTTT
CDR3: CASSARQGDHGELFF
D: TRBD1
V: TRBV9
J: TRBJ2-2
size: NA

DNA: TGTGCCAGCAGCCAAGATCGAAGGGGGCAGAACTACGAGCAGTACTTC
CDR3: CASSQDRRGQNYEQYF
D: TRBD1
V: TRBV3-1/TRBV3-2
J: TRBJ2-7
size: NA

DNA: TGTGCCAGCAGTCCTCCGGGACAGAACACTGAAGCTTTCTTT
CDR3: CASSPPGQNTEAFF
D: NA
V: TRBV27
J: TRBJ1-1
size: few